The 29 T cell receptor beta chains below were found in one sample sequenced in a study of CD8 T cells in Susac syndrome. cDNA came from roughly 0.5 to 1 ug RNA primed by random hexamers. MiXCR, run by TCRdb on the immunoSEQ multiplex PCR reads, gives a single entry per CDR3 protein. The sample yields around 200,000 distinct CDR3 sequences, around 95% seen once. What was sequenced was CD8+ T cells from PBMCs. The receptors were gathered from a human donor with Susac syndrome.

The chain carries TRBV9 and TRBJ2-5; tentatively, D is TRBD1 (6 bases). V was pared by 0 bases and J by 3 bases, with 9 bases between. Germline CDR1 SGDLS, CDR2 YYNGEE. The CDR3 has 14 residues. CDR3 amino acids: CASSVGTAEETQYF. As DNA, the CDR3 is TGTGCCAGCAGCGTAGGGACAGCGGAAGAGACCCAGTACTTC.

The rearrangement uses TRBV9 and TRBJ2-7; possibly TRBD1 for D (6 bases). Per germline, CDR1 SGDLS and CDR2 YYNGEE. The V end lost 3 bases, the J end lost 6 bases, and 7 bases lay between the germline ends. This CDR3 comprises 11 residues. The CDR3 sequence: CASSADSEQYF. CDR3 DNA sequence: TGTGCCAGCAGCGCGGACAGCGAGCAGTACTTC. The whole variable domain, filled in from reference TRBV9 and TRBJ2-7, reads DSGVTQTPKHLITATGQRVTLRCSPRSGDLSVYWYQQSLDQGLQFLIQYYNGEERAKGNILERFSAQQFPDLHSELNLSSLELGDSALYFCASSADSEQYFGPGTRLTVT.

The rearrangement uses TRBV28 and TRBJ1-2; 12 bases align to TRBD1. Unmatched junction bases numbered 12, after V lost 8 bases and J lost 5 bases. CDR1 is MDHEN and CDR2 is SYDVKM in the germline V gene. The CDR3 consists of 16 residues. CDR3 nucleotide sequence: TGTGCCAGCGGCCGGGACAGGGGGCTGTCTGGTTATGGCTACACCTTC. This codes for CASGRDRGLSGYGYTF.

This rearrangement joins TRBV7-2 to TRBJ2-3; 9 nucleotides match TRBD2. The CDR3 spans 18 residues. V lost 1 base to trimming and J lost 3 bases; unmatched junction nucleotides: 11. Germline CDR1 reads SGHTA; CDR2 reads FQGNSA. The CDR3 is CASSLVLAGGPETDTQYF. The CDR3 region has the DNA TGTGCCAGCAGCTTAGTACTCGCGGGGGGGCCCGAAACAGATACGCAGTATTTT.

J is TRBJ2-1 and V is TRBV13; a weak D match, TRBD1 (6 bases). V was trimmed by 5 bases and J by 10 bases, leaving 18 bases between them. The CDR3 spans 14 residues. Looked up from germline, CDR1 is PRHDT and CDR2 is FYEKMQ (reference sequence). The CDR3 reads CASSRGRGEFEQFF. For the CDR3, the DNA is TGTGCCAGCAGCAGGGGCAGGGGCGAGTTCGAGCAGTTCTTC.

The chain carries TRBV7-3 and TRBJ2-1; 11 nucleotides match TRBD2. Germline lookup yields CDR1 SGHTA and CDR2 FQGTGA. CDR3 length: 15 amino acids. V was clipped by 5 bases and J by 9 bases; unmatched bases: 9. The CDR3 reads CASSPTSGSAFEQFF. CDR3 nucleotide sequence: TGTGCCAGCAGCCCTACTAGCGGGAGTGCTTTTGAGCAGTTCTTC.

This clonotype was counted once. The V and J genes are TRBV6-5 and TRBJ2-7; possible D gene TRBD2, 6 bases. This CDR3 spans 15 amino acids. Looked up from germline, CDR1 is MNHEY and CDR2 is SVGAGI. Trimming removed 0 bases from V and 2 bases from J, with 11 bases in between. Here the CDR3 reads CASSYSSGGTYEQYF. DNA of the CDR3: TGTGCCAGCAGTTACTCAAGCGGAGGGACCTACGAGCAGTACTTC.

CDR3 in amino acids: CAWSVQTQYF. CDR3 in DNA: TGTGCCTGGAGTGTACAGACCCAGTACTTC. This chain uses TRBV30 with TRBJ2-5, with no clear D. CDR1 is GTSNPN, CDR2 SVGIG, per germline (reference sequence). The CDR3 runs to 10 residues. With 0 bases removed from V and 6 bases from J, the gap between germline ends came to 2 bases.

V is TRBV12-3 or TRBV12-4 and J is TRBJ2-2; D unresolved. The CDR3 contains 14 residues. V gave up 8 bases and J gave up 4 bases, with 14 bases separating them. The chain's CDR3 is CASGLRGGTGELFF. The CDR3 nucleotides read TGTGCCAGCGGCCTCCGTGGCGGCACCGGGGAGCTGTTTTTT.

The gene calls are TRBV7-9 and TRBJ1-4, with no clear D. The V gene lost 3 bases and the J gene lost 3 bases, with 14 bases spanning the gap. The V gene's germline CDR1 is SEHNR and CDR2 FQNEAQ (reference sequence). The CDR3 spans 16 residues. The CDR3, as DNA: TGTGCCAGCAGCTTCGATCTGTCACATTCTAATGAAAAACTGTTTTTT. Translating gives CASSFDLSHSNEKLFF.

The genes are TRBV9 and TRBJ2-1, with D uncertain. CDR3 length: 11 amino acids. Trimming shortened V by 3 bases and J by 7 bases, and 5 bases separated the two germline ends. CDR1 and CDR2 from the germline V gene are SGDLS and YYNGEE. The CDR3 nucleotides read TGTGCCAGCAGCGCGCGTAATGAGCAGTTCTTC. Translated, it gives CASSARNEQFF.

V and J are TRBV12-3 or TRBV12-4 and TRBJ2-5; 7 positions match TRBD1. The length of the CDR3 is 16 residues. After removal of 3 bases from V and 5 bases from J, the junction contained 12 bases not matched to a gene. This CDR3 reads CASSLRGRGQRETQYF. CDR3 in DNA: TGTGCCAGCAGTTTGAGGGGGCGAGGTCAGCGGGAGACCCAGTACTTC.

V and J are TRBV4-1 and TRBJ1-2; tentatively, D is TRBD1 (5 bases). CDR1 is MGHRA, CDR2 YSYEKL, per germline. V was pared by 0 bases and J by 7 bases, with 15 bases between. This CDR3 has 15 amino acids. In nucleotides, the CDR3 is TGCGCCAGCAGCCAAGAGATGGGGGATAGGGGTGGCTACACCTTC. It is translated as CASSQEMGDRGGYTF.

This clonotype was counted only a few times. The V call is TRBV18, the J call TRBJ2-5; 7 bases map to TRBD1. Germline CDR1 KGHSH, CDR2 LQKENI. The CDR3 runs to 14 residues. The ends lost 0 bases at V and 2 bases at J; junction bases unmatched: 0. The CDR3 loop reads CASSPPQGQETQYF. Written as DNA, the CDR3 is TGTGCCAGCTCACCACCACAGGGGCAAGAGACCCAGTACTTC.

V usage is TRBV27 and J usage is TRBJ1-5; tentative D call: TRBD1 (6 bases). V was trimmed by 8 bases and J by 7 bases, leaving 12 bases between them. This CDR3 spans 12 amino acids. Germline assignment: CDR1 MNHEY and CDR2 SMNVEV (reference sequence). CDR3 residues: CASGTQGQPQHF. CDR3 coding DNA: TGTGCCAGCGGTACACAGGGACAGCCCCAGCATTTT.

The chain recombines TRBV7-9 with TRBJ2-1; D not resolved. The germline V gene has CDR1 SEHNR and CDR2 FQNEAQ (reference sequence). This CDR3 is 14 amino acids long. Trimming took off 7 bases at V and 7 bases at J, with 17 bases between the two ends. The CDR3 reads CASTTFKAWNEQFF. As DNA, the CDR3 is TGTGCCAGCACCACCTTCAAAGCGTGGAATGAGCAGTTCTTC.

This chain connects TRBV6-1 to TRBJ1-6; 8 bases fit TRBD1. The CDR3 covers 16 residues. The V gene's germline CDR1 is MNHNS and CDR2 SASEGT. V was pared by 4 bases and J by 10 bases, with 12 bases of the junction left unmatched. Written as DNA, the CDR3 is TGTGCCAGCAGTGCTCCCTTGGGACAGGTGGAGTCACCCCTCCACTTT. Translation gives CASSAPLGQVESPLHF.

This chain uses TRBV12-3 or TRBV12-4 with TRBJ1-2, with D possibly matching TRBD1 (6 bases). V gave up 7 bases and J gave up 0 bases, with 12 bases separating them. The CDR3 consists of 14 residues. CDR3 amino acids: CASTRDKANYGYTF. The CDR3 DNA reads TGTGCCAGCACCCGGGACAAAGCTAACTATGGCTACACCTTC.

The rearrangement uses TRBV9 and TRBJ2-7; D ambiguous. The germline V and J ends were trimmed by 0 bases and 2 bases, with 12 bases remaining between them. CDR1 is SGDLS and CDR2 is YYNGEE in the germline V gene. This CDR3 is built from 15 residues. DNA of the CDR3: TGTGCCAGCAGCGTAGCGGACGGCCTGACCTACGAGCAGTACTTC. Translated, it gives CASSVADGLTYEQYF.

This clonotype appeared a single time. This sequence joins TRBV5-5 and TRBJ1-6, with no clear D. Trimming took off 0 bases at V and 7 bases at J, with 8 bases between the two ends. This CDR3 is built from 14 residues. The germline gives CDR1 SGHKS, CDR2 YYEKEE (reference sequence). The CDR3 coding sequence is TGTGCCAGCAGCTTGGGGACGGAGAATTCACCCCTCCACTTT. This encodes CASSLGTENSPLHF. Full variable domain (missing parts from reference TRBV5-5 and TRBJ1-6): DAGVTQSPTHLIKTRGQQVTLRCSPISGHKSVSWYQQVLGQGPQFIFQYYEKEERGRGNFPDRFSARQFPNYSSELNVNALLLGDSALYLCASSLGTENSPLHFGNGTRLTVT.

CDR3 region: CASSVDESYGYTF. In nucleotides, the CDR3 is TGTGCCAGCAGCGTAGACGAAAGCTATGGCTACACCTTC. The gene calls are TRBV9 and TRBJ1-2; D gene uncertain. CDR1 is SGDLS, CDR2 YYNGEE, per germline. V was cut by 0 bases and J by 4 bases, with 7 bases left in between. The CDR3 covers 13 residues.

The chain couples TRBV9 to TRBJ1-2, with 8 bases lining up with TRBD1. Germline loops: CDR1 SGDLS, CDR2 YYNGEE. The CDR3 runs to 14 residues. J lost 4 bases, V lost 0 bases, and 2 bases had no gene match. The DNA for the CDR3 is TGTGCCAGCAGCGTAGACCAGGGGGCCTATGGCTACACCTTC. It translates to CASSVDQGAYGYTF.

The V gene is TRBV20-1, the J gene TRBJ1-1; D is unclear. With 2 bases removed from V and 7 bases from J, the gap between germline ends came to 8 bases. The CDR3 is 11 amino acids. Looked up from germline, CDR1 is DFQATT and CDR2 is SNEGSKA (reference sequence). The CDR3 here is CSARRAVEAFF. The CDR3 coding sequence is TGCAGTGCTAGAAGAGCCGTTGAAGCTTTCTTT.

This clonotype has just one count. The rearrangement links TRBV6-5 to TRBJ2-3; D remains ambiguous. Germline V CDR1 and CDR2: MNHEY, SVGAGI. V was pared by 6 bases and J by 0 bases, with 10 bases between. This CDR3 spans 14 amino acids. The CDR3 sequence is CASSREKSTDTQYF. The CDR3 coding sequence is TGTGCCAGCAGCCGTGAGAAAAGCACAGATACGCAGTATTTT.

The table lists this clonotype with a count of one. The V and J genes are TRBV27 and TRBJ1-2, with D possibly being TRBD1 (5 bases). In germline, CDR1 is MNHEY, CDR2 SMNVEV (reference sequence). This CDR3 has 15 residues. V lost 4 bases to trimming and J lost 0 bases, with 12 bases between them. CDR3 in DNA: TGTGCCAGCAGTTCCCGGACATACTCTAACTATGGCTACACCTTC. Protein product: CASSSRTYSNYGYTF.

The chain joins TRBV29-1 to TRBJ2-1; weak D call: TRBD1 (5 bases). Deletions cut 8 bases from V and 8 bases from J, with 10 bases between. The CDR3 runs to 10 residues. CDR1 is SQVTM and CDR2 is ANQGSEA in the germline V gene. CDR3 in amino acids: CSFEGDEQFF. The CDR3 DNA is TGCAGCTTCGAAGGGGATGAGCAGTTCTTC.

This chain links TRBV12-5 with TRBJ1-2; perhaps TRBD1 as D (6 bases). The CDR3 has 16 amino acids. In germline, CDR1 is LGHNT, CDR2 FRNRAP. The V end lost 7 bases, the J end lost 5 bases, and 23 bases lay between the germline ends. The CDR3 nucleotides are TGTGCTAGTGACTCGCGGGGGCAAGACGGTTTATATGGCTACACCTTC. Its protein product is CASDSRGQDGLYGYTF.

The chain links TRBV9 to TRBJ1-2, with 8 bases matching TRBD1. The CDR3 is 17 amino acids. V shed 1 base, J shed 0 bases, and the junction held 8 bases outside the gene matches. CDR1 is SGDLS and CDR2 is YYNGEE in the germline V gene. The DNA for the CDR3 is TGTGCCAGCAGCGTAACCCCACAGGGGGTTCCTAACTATGGCTACACCTTC. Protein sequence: CASSVTPQGVPNYGYTF. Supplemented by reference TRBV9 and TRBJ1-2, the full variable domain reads DSGVTQTPKHLITATGQRVTLRCSPRSGDLSVYWYQQSLDQGLQFLIQYYNGEERAKGNILERFSAQQFPDLHSELNLSSLELGDSALYFCASSVTPQGVPNYGYTFGSGTRLTVV.

CDR3 residues: CASSQDRGPTEAFF. In nucleotides, the CDR3 is TGCGCCAGCAGCCAAGATCGAGGACCCACTGAAGCTTTCTTT. V usage is TRBV4-1 and J usage is TRBJ1-1; D not resolved. Looked up from germline, CDR1 is MGHRA and CDR2 is YSYEKL. The V and J ends lost 0 bases and 4 bases respectively, with 9 bases between them. The CDR3 is 14 amino acids.